This T cell receptor beta chain was recovered during a study of cytomegalovirus exposure and HLA in healthy donors. Deletions cut 0 bases from V and 8 bases from J, with 7 bases between. The germline CDR1 and CDR2 sequences are KGHSH and LQKENI. The CDR3 loop spans 13 amino acids. Vbeta (60) and Jbeta (13) primers were used in the PCR. Here immunoSEQ multiplex PCR was the method, and the copy in TCRdb shows in-frame clones only, minus some. The sample consists of 95,000 to 150,000 clones, around four fifths of them appearing once. The chain links TRBV18 to TRBJ1-4; D call uncertain. The receptor comes from a woman aged 40 to 55 in good health and CMV-seronegative. The material sequenced was PBMCs. The CDR3 spells CASSPPPGEKLFF. Written as DNA, the CDR3 is TGTGCCAGCTCACCACCGCCGGGAGAAAAACTGTTTTTT. Supplemented by reference TRBV18 and TRBJ1-4, the full variable domain reads NAGVMQNPRHLVRRRGQEARLRCSPMKGHSHVYWYRQLPEEGLKFMVYLQKENIIDESGMPKERFSAEFPKEGPSILRIQQVVRGDSAAYFCASSPPPGEKLFFGSGTQLSVL.